These T cell receptor beta chains were read from a single sample in a study of blood T cell repertoires in COVID-19. The data were produced by immunoSEQ multiplex PCR, yet TCRdb's version contains in-frame clones alone and is incomplete. The sample includes some 150,000 clones, 84% of them seen just once. What was sequenced was peripheral blood. The receptor set was obtained from a human donor in a cohort sampled during active COVID-19. Each CDR3 is given with its conserved first and last residue. Each record gives: J gene, clone size, D gene, V gene, CDR3 DNA, CDR3 protein. The D gene is left open where the match is weak. Clone size is not always given. Where it is, it says once, few, many or a class for expanded clones.

>TRBJ1-1|.|TRBD1|TRBV6-5
TGTGCCAGCAGTCGGGACAGCAGGAACACTGAAGCTTTCTTT
CASSRDSRNTEAFF
>TRBJ2-3|.|.|TRBV5-6
TGTGCCAGCAGCTTGGACCGCGGGGTGGGGACGCAGTATTTT
CASSLDRGVGTQYF
>TRBJ2-1|.|TRBD2|TRBV19
TGTGCCAGTAGGCAGGGGACTAGCGGGGGGAATGAGCAGTTCTTC
CASRQGTSGGNEQFF
>TRBJ2-2|.|.|TRBV2
TGTGCCAGCGGGCCTCTGAACACCGGGGAGCTGTTTTTT
CASGPLNTGELFF
>TRBJ2-5|.|.|TRBV10-3
TGTGCCATCAGCGGCGGACAGCAAGAGACCCAGTACTTC
CAISGGQQETQYF
>TRBJ1-1|.|.|TRBV5-5
TGTGCCAGCAGCTTGGGGTTGCGGGCTGAAGCTTTCTTT
CASSLGLRAEAFF
>TRBJ1-1|.|.|TRBV6-2/TRBV6-3
TGTGCCAGCAGTTACTCGAATTTTGCGGGAGCTTTCTTT
CASSYSNFAGAFF
>TRBJ2-7|once|.|TRBV18
TGTGCCAGCTCACAATGGACAACGCCCTACGAGCAGTACTTC
CASSQWTTPYEQYF
>TRBJ1-2|.|.|TRBV18
TGTGCCAGCTCCCCCGGGCCTGGGGCTGGCTACACCTTC
CASSPGPGAGYTF
>TRBJ1-5|.|.|TRBV7-9
TGTGCCAGCAGCTTAGGGGCAGGGGTCAATCAGCCCCAGCATTTT
CASSLGAGVNQPQHF
>TRBJ2-2|.|.|TRBV25-1
TGTGCCAGCAGTATTCAGGGGGGTGGGAGCACCGGGGAGCTGTTTTTT
CASSIQGGGSTGELFF
>TRBJ1-6|.|.|TRBV2
TGTGCCAGCAGACAGGGTGGTAATTCACCCCTCCACTTT
CASRQGGNSPLHF